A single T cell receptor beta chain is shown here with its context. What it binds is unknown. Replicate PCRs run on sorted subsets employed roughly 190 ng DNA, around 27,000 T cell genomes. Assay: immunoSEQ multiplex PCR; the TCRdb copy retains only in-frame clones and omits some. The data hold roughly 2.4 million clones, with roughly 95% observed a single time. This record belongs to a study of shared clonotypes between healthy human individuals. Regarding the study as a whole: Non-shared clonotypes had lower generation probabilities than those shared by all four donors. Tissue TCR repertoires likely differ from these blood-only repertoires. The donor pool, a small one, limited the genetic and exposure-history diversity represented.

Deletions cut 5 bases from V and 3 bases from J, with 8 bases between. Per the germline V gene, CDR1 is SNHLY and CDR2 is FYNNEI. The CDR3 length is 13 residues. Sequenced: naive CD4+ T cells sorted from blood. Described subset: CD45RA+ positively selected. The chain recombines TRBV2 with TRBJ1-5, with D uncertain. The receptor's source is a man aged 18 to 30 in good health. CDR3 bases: TGTGCCAGCAGTTTTGACATCAATCAGCCCCAGCATTTT. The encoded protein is CASSFDINQPQHF.